These 30 T cell receptor beta chains were all obtained from the same sample, sequenced in a study of Ad26.COV2.S vaccination and SARS-CoV-2 variants. Treatment: around 19 received Ad26.COV2.S at low or high dose, single or two shots; 5 received placebo; per-sample allocation not given. On day 63 after the first injection, vaccine and placebo recipients gave samples. Sequencing was performed with immunoSEQ multiplex PCR; in TCRdb, only in-frame clones are kept and a portion is missing. The profile shows fewer than 300,000 clones, approximately 89% of them singletons. The sequencing here drew on peripheral blood, taken in a trial of Ad26.COV2.S vaccine versus placebo. These receptors were collected from a person between 18 and 60 years old who received the Ad26.COV2.S COVID-19 vaccine or a placebo.

The chain is built from TRBV7-9 and TRBJ1-3; tentative D call: TRBD1 (6 bases). CDR1 and CDR2 (germline): SEHNR, FQNEAQ (reference sequence). This CDR3 is 16 amino acids long. V lost 5 bases, J lost 0 bases, and 14 bases lay in between. For the CDR3, the DNA is TGTGCCAGCAGCACGGGACACAGCCTCTCTGGAAACACCATATATTTT. Translated, it gives CASSTGHSLSGNTIYF.

This sequence joins TRBV27 and TRBJ1-2; D call uncertain. V shed 8 bases and J shed 8 bases, with 15 bases lying between them. This CDR3 has 12 residues. Germline V gives CDR1 MNHEY, CDR2 SMNVEV (reference sequence). The CDR3 region is CASSFGSGGYTF. The CDR3 coding sequence is TGTGCCAGCTCTTTCGGGTCTGGCGGCTACACCTTC.

This clone was recorded only once. J is TRBJ1-4 and V is TRBV5-1; D perhaps matches TRBD1 (6 bases). CDR3 length: 14 residues. CDR1 is SGHRS, CDR2 YFSETQ, per germline. V was cut by 6 bases and J by 6 bases, with 15 bases left in between. The CDR3 spells CASTLGGADEKLFF. CDR3 coding DNA: TGCGCCAGCACTCTTGGGGGGGCCGATGAAAAACTGTTTTTT.

The chain joins TRBV14 to TRBJ1-2; possible D gene TRBD1, 5 bases. The CDR3 has 13 amino acids. The V end lost 3 bases, the J end lost 2 bases, and 7 bases lay between the germline ends. In germline, CDR1 is SGHDN, CDR2 FVKESK. The CDR3: CASSHDSNYGYTF. CDR3 nucleotide sequence: TGTGCCAGCAGCCATGACAGCAACTATGGCTACACCTTC.

This clone was recorded only once. The CDR3 region is CASSISRANYGYTF. CDR3 sequence (DNA): TGTGCCAGTAGTATCAGCAGGGCTAACTATGGCTACACCTTC. The chain is built from TRBV19 and TRBJ1-2; D perhaps matches TRBD1 (5 bases). Germline loops: CDR1 LNHDA, CDR2 SQIVND (reference sequence). Trimming removed 3 bases at V and 0 bases at J, with 8 bases between. This CDR3 region has 14 residues.

V gene TRBV7-9 combines with J gene TRBJ2-1; D not certain. The CDR3 totals 15 residues. Trimming shortened V by 0 bases and J by 0 bases, and 6 bases separated the two germline ends. Looked up from germline, CDR1 is SEHNR and CDR2 is FQNEAQ (reference sequence). The CDR3 sequence is CASSLAAYSYNEQFF. In DNA, the CDR3 is TGTGCCAGCAGCTTAGCAGCCTACTCCTACAATGAGCAGTTCTTC.

The chain employs TRBV7-9 and TRBJ1-1; D uncertain. V lost 2 bases, J lost 3 bases, and 10 bases lay in between. This CDR3 comprises 14 residues. The germline V gene encodes CDR1 SEHNR and CDR2 FQNEAQ (reference sequence). The DNA for the CDR3 is TGTGCCAGCAGCTTATGGGGAGGCCACACTGAAGCTTTCTTT. It translates to CASSLWGGHTEAFF.

The rearrangement joins TRBV18 to TRBJ1-5; no clear D. The CDR3 totals 14 residues. V lost 6 bases and J 0 bases, leaving 9 bases between the germline ends. Germline CDR1 KGHSH, CDR2 LQKENI. This chain's CDR3 is CASSLGSSNQPQHF. CDR3 sequence (DNA): TGTGCCAGCTCCTTGGGTTCTAGCAATCAGCCCCAGCATTTT.

This rearrangement joins TRBV29-1 to TRBJ1-5; 8 nucleotides match TRBD1. Trimming at V came to 4 bases and at J to 4 bases, leaving 3 bases not matched to a gene. Looked up from germline, CDR1 is SQVTM and CDR2 is ANQGSEA. The CDR3 consists of 13 residues. In DNA, the CDR3 is TGCAGCGTTGGGGGACAGGCGAATCAGCCCCAGCATTTT. It codes for CSVGGQANQPQHF.

This rearrangement joins TRBV7-3 to TRBJ1-2; 8 bases map to TRBD1. The CDR3 is 17 amino acids. Trimming at V came to 5 bases and at J to 3 bases, leaving 14 bases not matched to a gene. Per the germline V gene, CDR1 is SGHTA and CDR2 is FQGTGA. The CDR3 nucleotides are TGTGCCAGCAGCCCCACAGGGGGGTCAGGGGTTGACTATGGCTACACCTTC. It codes for CASSPTGGSGVDYGYTF.

This clone has just one count. The rearrangement joins TRBV6-6 to TRBJ1-4, with TRBD1 identical over 11 bases. Looked up from germline, CDR1 is MNHNY and CDR2 is SVGAGI (reference sequence). This CDR3 spans 17 amino acids. The ends lost 5 bases at V and 8 bases at J; junction bases unmatched: 13. Written as DNA, the CDR3 is TGTGCCAGCAGTCCTCCACGCGGACAGGGGGCTAGAGAAAAACTGTTTTTT. Protein product: CASSPPRGQGAREKLFF.

The CDR3 sequence: CASSSGQGAWQPQHF. The CDR3 DNA follows: TGTGCCAGCAGTTCGGGACAGGGGGCATGGCAGCCCCAGCATTTT. The chain recombines TRBV6-2 or TRBV6-3 with TRBJ1-5, with TRBD1 matching 12 bases. The length of the CDR3 is 15 residues. Germline V lookup: CDR1 MNHEY, CDR2 SVGEGT. The trim removed 4 bases at V and 7 bases at J, leaving 5 bases unmatched.

The genes are TRBV14 and TRBJ2-5; D is undetermined. V lost 2 bases and J lost 4, with 2 bases in between. This CDR3 has 11 amino acids. The germline V gene has CDR1 SGHDN and CDR2 FVKESK. CDR3 loop: CASSQLETQYF. CDR3 nucleotide sequence: TGTGCCAGCAGCCAACTAGAGACCCAGTACTTC.

The rearrangement joins TRBV11-2 to TRBJ2-7; TRBD1 agrees at 8 bases. Trimming took 5 bases from V and 0 from J; bases not matched to a gene: 6. Per germline, CDR1 SGHAT and CDR2 FQNNGV. CDR3 size: 15 residues. Here the CDR3 DNA reads TGTGCCAGCAGCCCCCGGGACAGGAGCTCCTACGAGCAGTACTTC. Protein sequence: CASSPRDRSSYEQYF.

CDR3 protein: CASSLAPSSYNEQFF. The CDR3 coding sequence is TGTGCCAGCAGCCTTGCCCCGAGCTCCTACAATGAGCAGTTCTTC. This chain connects TRBV5-4 to TRBJ2-1; D call uncertain. The CDR3 has 15 amino acids. Germline assignment: CDR1 SGHNT and CDR2 YYREEE (reference sequence). Trimming removed 4 bases at V and 0 bases at J, with 11 bases between.

As DNA, the CDR3 is TGTGCCAGTAGTTTCCCTCCCGGACTAAACGAGCAGTTCTTC. This gives the protein CASSFPPGLNEQFF. V and J are TRBV19 and TRBJ2-1; D may be TRBD2 (6 bases). The germline gives CDR1 LNHDA, CDR2 SQIVND (reference sequence). V shed 5 bases and J shed 10 bases, with 18 bases lying between them. CDR3 size: 14 residues.

The chain has TRBV4-2 and TRBJ2-2; D not resolved. This CDR3 is 13 amino acids long. Germline V gene data show CDR1 as LGHNA and CDR2 as YNFKEQ. Trimming stripped 0 bases from V and 7 bases from J, with 6 bases between. CDR3 region: CASSQDLDGELFF. In nucleotides, the CDR3 is TGTGCCAGCAGCCAAGACCTGGACGGGGAGCTGTTTTTT.

The chain links TRBV28 to TRBJ2-5; 7 bases agree with TRBD2. In germline, CDR1 is MDHEN, CDR2 SYDVKM. The CDR3 has 15 residues. Unmatched junction bases numbered 7, after V lost 6 bases and J lost 0 bases. Written as DNA, the CDR3 is TGTGCCAGCAGCCCAACGACTAGCAACCAAGAGACCCAGTACTTC. Its protein product is CASSPTTSNQETQYF.

The chain combines TRBV11-3 with TRBJ2-5, with D hard to call. Per germline, CDR1 SGHNT and CDR2 YENEEA. The CDR3 extends over 12 amino acids. Trimming removed 4 bases from V and 9 bases from J, with 12 bases in between. CDR3 amino acids: CASSSSDRAQYF. The DNA for the CDR3 is TGTGCCAGCAGCTCCTCTGATAGAGCCCAGTACTTC.

This chain uses TRBV5-1 with TRBJ2-3, with D possibly being TRBD1 (5 bases). Germline loops: CDR1 SGHRS, CDR2 YFSETQ. This CDR3 contains 13 residues. V lost 1 base, J lost 6 bases, and 9 bases lay in between. For the CDR3, the DNA is TGCGCCAGCAGCTTGAAATCAGGGGATACGCAGTATTTT. Encoded protein: CASSLKSGDTQYF.

The gene calls are TRBV2 and TRBJ1-5, with D perhaps TRBD1 (6 bases). Germline-derived CDR1 and CDR2 are SNHLY and FYNNEI. The V end was cut by 6 bases, the J end by 6 bases, with 15 bases between. The CDR3 has 14 amino acids. The CDR3 reads CASSVRGGVQPQHF. The CDR3, as DNA: TGTGCCAGCAGCGTCAGGGGTGGGGTTCAGCCCCAGCATTTT.

This sequence joins TRBV7-2 and TRBJ1-2, with D perhaps matching TRBD1 (6 bases). CDR1 is SGHTA and CDR2 is FQGNSA in the germline V gene. This CDR3 region has 14 residues. With 4 bases removed from V and 4 bases from J, the gap between germline ends came to 13 bases. CDR3 nucleotide sequence: TGTGCCAGCAGCTCGACACAGGACAGCTATGGCTACACCTTC. Translation gives CASSSTQDSYGYTF.

The J gene is TRBJ1-6, the V gene TRBV6-5, with TRBD1 as a possible D gene (5 bases). The CDR3 totals 14 residues. From germline, CDR1 is MNHEY and CDR2 SVGAGI. Trimming took off 4 bases at V and 7 bases at J, with 11 bases between the two ends. The CDR3: CASSSRWGNSPLHF. In nucleotides, the CDR3 is TGTGCCAGCAGTTCCCGTTGGGGCAATTCACCCCTCCACTTT.

This chain links TRBV30 with TRBJ1-1, with unresolved D. CDR1 and CDR2 from the germline V gene are GTSNPN and SVGIG (reference sequence). The CDR3 runs to 13 residues. The V and J ends lost 5 bases and 7 bases respectively, with 17 bases between them. The chain's CDR3 is CAWCRDGFHEAFF. CDR3 nucleotides: TGTGCCTGGTGTAGAGACGGATTTCATGAAGCTTTCTTT. Drawing the rest from reference TRBV30 and TRBJ1-1, the complete variable domain is SQTIHQWPATLVQPVGSPLSLECTVEGTSNPNLYWYRQAAGRGLQLLFYSVGIGQISSEVPQNLSASRPQDRQFILSSKKLLLSDSGFYLCAWCRDGFHEAFFGQGTRLTVV.

This clone was detected only once. Other DNA sequences within the sample encode an identical CDR3. The J gene is TRBJ2-3, the V gene TRBV7-2, with 10 bases aligning to TRBD2. The CDR3 has 16 residues. V lost 3 bases to trimming and J lost 2 bases; unmatched junction nucleotides: 5. Germline V gene data show CDR1 as SGHTA and CDR2 as FQGNSA. CDR3 amino acids: CASSLLAGGHTDTQYF. As DNA, the CDR3 is TGTGCCAGCAGCTTGTTAGCGGGGGGACACACAGATACGCAGTATTTT. The full variable domain, in which reference TRBV7-2 and TRBJ2-3 provide the parts outside the CDR3, is GAGVSQSPSNKVTEKGKDVELRCDPISGHTALYWYRQSLGQGLEFLIYFQGNSAPDKSGLPSDRFSAERTGGSVSTLTIQRTQQEDSAVYLCASSLLAGGHTDTQYFGPGTRLTVL.

The chain joins TRBV6-6 to TRBJ2-7; perhaps D is TRBD1 or TRBD2 (5 bases each). The CDR3 contains 13 residues. Deletions cut 6 bases from V and 6 bases from J, with 15 bases between. Germline V gene sequence: CDR1 MNHNY, CDR2 SVGAGI (reference sequence). The CDR3 nucleotides are TGTGCCAGCAGAAACGGGACCTTGACCGAGCAGTACTTC. Protein sequence: CASRNGTLTEQYF.

This clone has just one count. The chain is built from TRBV20-1 and TRBJ2-5; D ambiguous. Germline V gene lookup returns CDR1 DFQATT and CDR2 SNEGSKA (reference sequence). V lost 5 bases, J lost 0 bases, and 10 bases lay in between. The CDR3 length is 13 residues. As DNA, the CDR3 is TGCAGTGCTGGTGGGGATTACCAAGAGACCCAGTACTTC. Amino acid sequence: CSAGGDYQETQYF.

The rearrangement links TRBV27 to TRBJ1-1; D unclear. Trimming took 0 bases from V and 0 from J, leaving 11 bases between them. CDR1 is MNHEY, CDR2 SMNVEV, per germline (reference sequence). This CDR3 has 16 residues. This chain's CDR3 is CASSLSGSIMNTEAFF. The CDR3 nucleotides are TGTGCCAGCAGTTTATCTGGGTCCATTATGAACACTGAAGCTTTCTTT.

Note on this clone: Additional DNA sequences in this sample encode the identical CDR3. The rearrangement joins TRBV6-5 to TRBJ2-1, with a tentative D call TRBD2 (6 bases). The V gene lost 6 bases and the J gene lost 7 bases, with 7 bases spanning the gap. CDR3 size: 11 residues. Germline values: CDR1 MNHEY, CDR2 SVGAGI. CDR3 coding DNA: TGTGCCAGCAGACGGGGGAATGAGCAGTTCTTC. This gives the protein CASRRGNEQFF.

The chain has TRBV7-2 and TRBJ2-3, with 7 bases fitting TRBD2. This CDR3 contains 17 residues. Germline CDR1 is SGHTA and CDR2 is FQGNSA. The J segment lost 1 base and the V segment lost 0 bases, leaving 7 bases of the junction unmatched. CDR3 in amino acids: CASSLAMVGGGTDTQYF. For the CDR3, the DNA is TGTGCCAGCAGCTTAGCGATGGTTGGGGGGGGCACAGATACGCAGTATTTT.